This is a list of T cell receptor beta chains from one sample in a study of T cells in Graves' hyperthyroidism and ophthalmopathy. Each CDR3 protein gets one entry after TCRdb re-called the multiplex PCR reads with MiXCR. The sample includes approximately 700,000 distinct CDR3 sequences, about a sixth seen only once; the top ten take about 8.4%. Sequenced material: blood. These receptor sequences come from a man in his late teens or twenties with Graves' hyperthyroidism. Each CDR3 is given with its conserved first and last residue. A D gene is named only where the DNA matches it firmly. Not every row has a clone size; where given, it reads once, few, many or a size class.

V	size	D	J	CDR3	DNA
TRBV28	many	TRBD2	TRBJ2-7	CASGGTSGRALHEQYF	TGTGCCAGCGGAGGGACTAGCGGGAGGGCCCTCCACGAGCAGTACTTC
TRBV2	many	-	TRBJ1-4	CASSATNEKLFF	TGTGCCAGCAGTGCTACTAATGAAAAACTGTTTTTT
TRBV27	-	-	TRBJ2-6	CASSPLRISGANVLTF	TGTGCCAGCTCTCCTCTGCGGATCTCTGGGGCCAACGTCCTGACTTTC
TRBV29-1	many	-	TRBJ2-7	CSVTRGSDSYEQYF	TGCAGCGTTACTCGGGGTAGCGACTCCTACGAGCAGTACTTC
TRBV15	-	-	TRBJ1-1	CATSRDGGVNTEAFF	TGTGCCACCAGCAGAGATGGGGGGGTGAACACTGAAGCTTTCTTT
TRBV2	many	-	TRBJ1-6	CAGGDTNSPLHF	TGTGCCGGTGGTGATACTAATTCACCCCTCCACTTT
TRBV3-1	-	-	TRBJ1-2	CASSQRGAGGYTF	TGTGCCAGCAGCCAGCGGGGGGCTGGTGGCTACACCTTC
TRBV6-2/TRBV6-3	few	TRBD2	TRBJ2-1	CASSSLGLAGGPSPANEQFF	TGTGCCAGCAGTTCCCTGGGACTAGCGGGAGGGCCCAGTCCTGCCAATGAGCAGTTCTTC
TRBV6-2/TRBV6-3	-	-	TRBJ2-2	CAIKQDSTGELFF	TGTGCCATCAAACAGGACAGCACCGGGGAGCTGTTTTTT
TRBV15	few	-	TRBJ1-5	CATSREGRTSNQPQHF	TGTGCCACCAGCAGAGAGGGCCGGACGAGCAATCAGCCCCAGCATTTT
TRBV5-1	few	TRBD1	TRBJ2-2	CASGGQSNTGELFF	TGCGCCAGCGGGGGACAGAGTAACACCGGGGAGCTGTTTTTT
TRBV18	-	TRBD1	TRBJ1-2	CASSPDRDGGYTF	TGTGCCAGCTCACCCGACAGGGACGGAGGCTACACCTTC
TRBV5-1	-	-	TRBJ1-4	CASSRVLSTNEKLFF	TGCGCCAGCAGCCGTGTCCTTTCGACTAATGAAAAACTGTTTTTT
TRBV12-3/TRBV12-4	many	TRBD1	TRBJ2-7	CASSLTGGSHEQYF	TGTGCCAGCAGTCTGACAGGGGGGAGCCACGAGCAGTACTTC
TRBV20-1	many	TRBD2	TRBJ2-5	CSASVAGEGQETQYF	TGCAGTGCTAGTGTCGCGGGAGAGGGCCAAGAGACCCAGTACTTC